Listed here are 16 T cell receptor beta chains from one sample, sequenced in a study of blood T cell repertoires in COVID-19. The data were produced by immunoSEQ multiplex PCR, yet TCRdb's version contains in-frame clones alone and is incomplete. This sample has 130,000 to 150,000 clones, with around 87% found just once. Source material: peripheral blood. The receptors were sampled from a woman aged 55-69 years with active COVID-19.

Here the CDR3 DNA reads TGTGCCAGCAGTTCCCCTGGGAGGCAGCCCCAGCATTTT. Protein sequence: CASSSPGRQPQHF. The chain carries TRBV27 and TRBJ1-5, with D unresolved. The V end lost 4 bases, the J end lost 7 bases, and 11 bases lay between the germline ends. Germline CDR1 is MNHEY and CDR2 is SMNVEV (reference sequence). This CDR3 region has 13 residues.

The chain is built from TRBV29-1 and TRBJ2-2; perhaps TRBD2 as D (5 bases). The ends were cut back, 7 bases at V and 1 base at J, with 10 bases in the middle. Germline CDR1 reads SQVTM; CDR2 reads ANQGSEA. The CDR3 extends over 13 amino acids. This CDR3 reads CSGGILNTGELFF. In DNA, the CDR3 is TGCAGCGGAGGGATTCTGAACACCGGGGAGCTGTTTTTT.

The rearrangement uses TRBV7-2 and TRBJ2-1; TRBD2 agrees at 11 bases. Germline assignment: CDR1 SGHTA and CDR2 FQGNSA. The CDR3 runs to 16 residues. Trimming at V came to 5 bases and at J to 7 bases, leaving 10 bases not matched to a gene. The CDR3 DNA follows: TGTGCCAGCAGCCGTCTTGAGACTAGCGGGAAAAATGAGCAGTTCTTC. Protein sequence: CASSRLETSGKNEQFF.

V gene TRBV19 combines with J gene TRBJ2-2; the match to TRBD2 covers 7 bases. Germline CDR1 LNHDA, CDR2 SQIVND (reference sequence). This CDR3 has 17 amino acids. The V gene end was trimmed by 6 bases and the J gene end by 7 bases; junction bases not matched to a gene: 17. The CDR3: CASSRDYWDRRGGELFF. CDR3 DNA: TGTGCCAGTAGCCGGGACTACTGGGACCGAAGGGGCGGGGAGCTGTTTTTT. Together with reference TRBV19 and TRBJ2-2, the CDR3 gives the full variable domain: DGGITQSPKYLFRKEGQNVTLSCEQNLNHDAMYWYRQDPGQGLRLIYYSQIVNDFQKGDIAEGYSVSREKKESFPLTVTSAQKNPTAFYLCASSRDYWDRRGGELFFGEGSRLTVL.

The CDR3 sequence: CASSPNIIRQGGYEQYF. In nucleotides, the CDR3 is TGCGCCAGCAGCCCTAATATTATCCGACAGGGGGGCTACGAGCAGTACTTC. The chain carries TRBV5-1 and TRBJ2-7, with TRBD1 matching over 9 bases. The CDR3 extends over 17 amino acids. The germline CDR1 and CDR2 sequences are SGHRS and YFSETQ. The junction had 14 bases not matched to a gene; V was cut back by 4 bases and J by 3 bases.

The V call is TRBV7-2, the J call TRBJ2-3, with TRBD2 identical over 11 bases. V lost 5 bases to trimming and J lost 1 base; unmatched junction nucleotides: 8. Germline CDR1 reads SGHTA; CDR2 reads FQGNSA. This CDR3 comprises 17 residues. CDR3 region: CASSPRGLADGTDTQYF. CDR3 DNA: TGTGCCAGCAGCCCCCGGGGACTAGCGGACGGCACAGATACGCAGTATTTT.

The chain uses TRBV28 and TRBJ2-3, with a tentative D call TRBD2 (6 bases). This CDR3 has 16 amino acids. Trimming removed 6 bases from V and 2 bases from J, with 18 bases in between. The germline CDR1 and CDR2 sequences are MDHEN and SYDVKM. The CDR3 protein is CASSPRGLYYTDTQYF. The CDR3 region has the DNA TGTGCCAGCAGCCCAAGGGGACTGTACTACACAGATACGCAGTATTTT.

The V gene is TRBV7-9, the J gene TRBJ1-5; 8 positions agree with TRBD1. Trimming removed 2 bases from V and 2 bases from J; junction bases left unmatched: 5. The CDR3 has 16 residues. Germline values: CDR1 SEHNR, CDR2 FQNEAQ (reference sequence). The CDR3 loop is CASSLQGAVGNQPQHF. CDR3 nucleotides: TGTGCCAGCAGCTTACAGGGGGCTGTTGGCAATCAGCCCCAGCATTTT.

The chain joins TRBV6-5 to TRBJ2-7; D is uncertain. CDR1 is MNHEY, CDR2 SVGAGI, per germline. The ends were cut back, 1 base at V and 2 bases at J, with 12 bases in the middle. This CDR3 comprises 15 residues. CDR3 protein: CASSYFPGPPYEQYF. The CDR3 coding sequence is TGTGCCAGCAGTTACTTCCCGGGTCCACCCTACGAGCAGTACTTC.

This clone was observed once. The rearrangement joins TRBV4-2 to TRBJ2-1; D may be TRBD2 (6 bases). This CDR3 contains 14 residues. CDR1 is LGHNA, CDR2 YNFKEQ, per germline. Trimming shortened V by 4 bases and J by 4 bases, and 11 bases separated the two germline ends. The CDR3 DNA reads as TGTGCCAGCAGCCTTGGCGGGATTTACAATGAGCAGTTCTTC. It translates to CASSLGGIYNEQFF.

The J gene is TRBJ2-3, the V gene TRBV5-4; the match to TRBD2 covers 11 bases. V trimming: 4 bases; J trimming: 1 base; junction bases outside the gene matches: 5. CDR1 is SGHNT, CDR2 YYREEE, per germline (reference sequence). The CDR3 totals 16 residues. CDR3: CASSVRTSGRTDTQYF. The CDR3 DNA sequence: TGTGCCAGCAGCGTCAGGACTAGCGGGCGCACAGATACGCAGTATTTT. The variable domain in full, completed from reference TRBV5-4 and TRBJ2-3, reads ETGVTQSPTHLIKTRGQQVTLRCSSQSGHNTVSWYQQALGQGPQFIFQYYREEENGRGNFPPRFSGLQFPNYSSELNVNALELDDSALYLCASSVRTSGRTDTQYFGPGTRLTVL.

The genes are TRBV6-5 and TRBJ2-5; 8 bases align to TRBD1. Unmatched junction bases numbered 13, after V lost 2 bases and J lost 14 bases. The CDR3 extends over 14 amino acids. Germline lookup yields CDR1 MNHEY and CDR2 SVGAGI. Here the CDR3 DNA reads TGTGCCAGCAGTTACAAGAACCCGGACAGGGCGGTTTACTTC. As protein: CASSYKNPDRAVYF.

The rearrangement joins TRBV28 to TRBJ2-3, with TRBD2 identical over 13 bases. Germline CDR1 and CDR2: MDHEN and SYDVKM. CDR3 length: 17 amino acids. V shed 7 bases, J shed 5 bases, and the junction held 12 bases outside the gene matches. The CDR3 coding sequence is TGTGCCAGCAACCCCTTCGGGACTAGCGGGAACCGAGATACGCAGTATTTT. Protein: CASNPFGTSGNRDTQYF.

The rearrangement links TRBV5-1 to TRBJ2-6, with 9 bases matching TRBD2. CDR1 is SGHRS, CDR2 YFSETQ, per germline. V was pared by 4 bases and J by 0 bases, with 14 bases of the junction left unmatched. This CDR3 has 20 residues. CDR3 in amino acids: CASSQTSTSGLSSGANVLTF. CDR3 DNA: TGCGCCAGCAGCCAAACCTCCACTAGCGGGTTGAGCTCTGGGGCCAACGTCCTGACTTTC. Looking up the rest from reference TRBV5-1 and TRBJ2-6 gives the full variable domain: KAGVTQTPRYLIKTRGQQVTLSCSPISGHRSVSWYQQTPGQGLQFLFEYFSETQRNKGNFPGRFSGRQFSNSRSEMNVSTLELGDSALYLCASSQTSTSGLSSGANVLTFGAGSRLTVL.

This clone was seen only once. The CDR3 DNA sequence: TGTGCCAGCAGCGCGACGGGGGTTCCCAATCAGCCCCAGCATTTT. Protein product: CASSATGVPNQPQHF. The rearrangement uses TRBV5-8 and TRBJ1-5, with D possibly TRBD1 on 5 matching bases. The CDR3 length is 15 residues. Germline V gene data show CDR1 as SGHTS and CDR2 as YDEGEE. V lost 4 bases, J lost 3 bases, and 14 bases lay in between.

The CDR3 here is CSASRDSPLHF. The DNA of the CDR3 is TGCAGTGCTAGTCGCGATTCACCCCTCCACTTT. V and J are TRBV20-1 and TRBJ1-6; D ambiguous. The V gene's germline CDR1 is DFQATT and CDR2 SNEGSKA (reference sequence). The length of the CDR3 is 11 residues. V shed 3 bases and J shed 8 bases, with 5 bases lying between them.